Below are 20 T cell receptor beta chains sequenced from a single sample in a study of T-cell reconstitution after alpha-beta-depleted transplantation in children. Unique molecular identifiers tagged the TCRbeta library. TCRdb analysed the PCR reads with MiXCR anew, one entry per CDR3 protein. Of more than 450,000 distinct CDR3 sequences listed, about a sixth are singletons. The sequencing here drew on PBMCs from the stem cell graft donor, taken from the stem cell graft. The receptors were sampled from a human donor who donated a stem cell graft to a child with acute lymphoblastic leukemia.

DNA of the CDR3: TGCGCCAGCAGTAAGGACAGGAGGGTGACTAATGAAAAACTGTTTTTT. It is translated as CASSKDRRVTNEKLFF. The rearrangement uses TRBV5-1 and TRBJ1-4; 7 bases match TRBD1. Per the germline V gene, CDR1 is SGHRS and CDR2 is YFSETQ. The length of the CDR3 is 16 residues. The trim removed 5 bases at V and 2 bases at J, leaving 9 bases unmatched.

This chain connects TRBV20-1 to TRBJ1-5; D may be TRBD1 (5 bases). CDR1 and CDR2 from the germline V gene are DFQATT and SNEGSKA (reference sequence). V lost 4 bases, J lost 6 bases, and 13 bases lay in between. CDR3 length: 13 amino acids. The CDR3 DNA follows: TGCAGTGCTAAAGGGGAGGGATTTCAGCCCCAGCATTTT. It encodes CSAKGEGFQPQHF.

The V gene is TRBV15, the J gene TRBJ2-7; 8 bases are shared with TRBD2. The CDR3 is made up of 15 amino acids. Per the germline V gene, CDR1 is LNHNV and CDR2 is YYDKDF (reference sequence). The V gene end was trimmed by 0 bases and the J gene end by 1 base; junction bases not matched to a gene: 2. The CDR3 DNA reads as TGTGCCACCAGCAGAGAGGCTAGCGGGTCCTACGAGCAGTACTTC. It specifies CATSREASGSYEQYF.

This chain links TRBV12-3 or TRBV12-4 with TRBJ2-5; TRBD2 aligns across 12 bases. The CDR3 totals 15 residues. After removal of 5 bases from V and 4 bases from J, the junction contained 5 bases not matched to a gene. The CDR3 loop reads CASSLLAGGGETQYF. Written as DNA, the CDR3 is TGTGCCAGCAGTCTTCTAGCGGGAGGGGGAGAGACCCAGTACTTC.

The V call is TRBV20-1, the J call TRBJ2-2, with TRBD1 matching over 7 bases. Trimming cost V 5 bases and J 4 bases; bases outside gene matches: 4. The germline V gene encodes CDR1 DFQATT and CDR2 SNEGSKA (reference sequence). The CDR3 totals 13 residues. The CDR3 sequence is CSAVDRTTGELFF. The CDR3 region has the DNA TGCAGTGCTGTGGACAGGACCACCGGGGAGCTGTTTTTT.

This clonotype was observed a few times. The CDR3 loop is CASRRGGNQETQYF. CDR3 nucleotide sequence: TGTGCCAGCCGCCGCGGAGGGAACCAAGAGACCCAGTACTTC. The rearrangement joins TRBV6-1 to TRBJ2-5, with a tentative D call TRBD2 (6 bases). V dropped 8 bases and J dropped 0 bases, with 13 bases sitting between them. The CDR3 totals 14 residues. CDR1 is MNHNS and CDR2 is SASEGT in the germline V gene.

The chain is built from TRBV2 and TRBJ2-2; no firm D call. Germline CDR1 reads SNHLY; CDR2 reads FYNNEI. The length of the CDR3 is 15 residues. Trimming pared 7 bases from V and 2 bases from J, leaving 14 bases between. The CDR3 sequence is CASTLGHGNTGELFF. Here the CDR3 DNA reads TGTGCCAGCACCCTGGGCCACGGAAACACCGGGGAGCTGTTTTTT.

V gene TRBV15 combines with J gene TRBJ2-3; the D is unclear. Germline V gene sequence: CDR1 LNHNV, CDR2 YYDKDF (reference sequence). Trimming removed 5 bases from V and 3 bases from J, with 12 bases in between. The CDR3 runs 14 residues. The CDR3 DNA reads as TGTGCCACCAGCGCCCGAATGGGAACAGATACGCAGTATTTT. Residues: CATSARMGTDTQYF.

The chain combines TRBV12-3 or TRBV12-4 with TRBJ1-1; D gene unclear. The CDR3 runs 12 residues. Trimming took off 3 bases at V and 7 bases at J, with 9 bases between the two ends. CDR3 loop: CASSFHGGEAFF. The CDR3 bases are TGTGCCAGCAGTTTCCATGGAGGTGAAGCTTTCTTT.

This clonotype was detected only a few times. CDR3 sequence reads: CATSAEDSPTYEQYF. DNA for the CDR3: TGTGCCACCAGCGCCGAGGACAGCCCAACCTACGAGCAGTACTTC. The chain links TRBV15 to TRBJ2-7; maybe TRBD1 (6 bases). The CDR3 is made up of 15 amino acids. V was shortened by 5 bases and J by 2 bases, with 16 bases between the two germline ends. The germline V gene encodes CDR1 LNHNV and CDR2 YYDKDF (reference sequence).

V is TRBV20-1 and J is TRBJ2-1, with TRBD1 matching over 7 bases. After removal of 0 bases from V and 10 bases from J, the junction contained 18 bases not matched to a gene. CDR3 length equals 17 residues. Looked up from germline, CDR1 is DFQATT and CDR2 is SNEGSKA (reference sequence). The CDR3 DNA reads TGCAGTGCTAGAGATTCTAACGACAGGGTGTTTTGGGGCGAGCAGTTCTTC. It is translated as CSARDSNDRVFWGEQFF.

Ten or more counts support this clonotype. The rearrangement links TRBV7-9 to TRBJ1-2; tentative D call: TRBD1 (5 bases). The CDR3 contains 14 residues. The germline V and J ends were trimmed by 2 bases and 5 bases, with 12 bases remaining between them. Germline-derived CDR1 and CDR2 are SEHNR and FQNEAQ (reference sequence). The DNA of the CDR3 is TGTGCCAGCAGCTTAACAGGAGGGGATTATGGCTACACCTTC. Translation gives CASSLTGGDYGYTF.

The V and J genes are TRBV29-1 and TRBJ2-5; D ambiguous. This CDR3 is 15 amino acids long. Germline V gene lookup returns CDR1 SQVTM and CDR2 ANQGSEA. The V end was cut by 4 bases, the J end by 5 bases, with 20 bases between. The CDR3 protein is CSVASPRVFGETQYF. The CDR3 DNA sequence: TGCAGCGTTGCATCCCCAAGAGTCTTCGGGGAGACCCAGTACTTC.

The V call is TRBV4-1, the J call TRBJ2-1, with D maybe TRBD2 (6 bases). V was cut by 0 bases and J by 0 bases, with 18 bases left in between. This CDR3 has 19 residues. Germline lookup yields CDR1 MGHRA and CDR2 YSYEKL. DNA of the CDR3: TGCGCCAGCAGCCAAGATAGCAGCGGGCGGAGGAGCTCCTACAATGAGCAGTTCTTC. Its translation is CASSQDSSGRRSSYNEQFF.

This clonotype was observed a few times. This chain's CDR3 is CASSSGGYSTDTQYF. DNA of the CDR3: TGTGCCAGCAGCTCCGGAGGCTATTCCACAGATACGCAGTATTTT. V and J are TRBV7-8 and TRBJ2-3; perhaps TRBD2 as D (5 bases). V was pared by 4 bases and J by 2 bases, with 13 bases between. Germline V lookup: CDR1 SGHVS, CDR2 FQNEAQ. The CDR3 is 15 amino acids.

The V and J genes are TRBV9 and TRBJ2-1, with D maybe TRBD2 (5 bases). The CDR3 is made up of 15 amino acids. The germline V gene has CDR1 SGDLS and CDR2 YYNGEE. V gave up 1 base and J gave up 6 bases, with 14 bases separating them. This chain's CDR3 is CASSVNLGSANEQFF. Here the CDR3 DNA reads TGTGCCAGCAGCGTAAATCTAGGGAGTGCCAATGAGCAGTTCTTC.

This clonotype was seen repeatedly, ten times or more. The chain links TRBV7-8 to TRBJ2-7; D not certain. CDR1 and CDR2 from the germline V gene are SGHVS and FQNEAQ. V was pared by 1 base and J by 0 bases, with 4 bases between. This CDR3 is built from 13 residues. The CDR3 sequence is CASSLGFSYEQYF. Written as DNA, the CDR3 is TGTGCCAGCAGCTTAGGATTCTCCTACGAGCAGTACTTC.

The V call is TRBV10-3, the J call TRBJ1-1, with 7 bases identical to TRBD1. In germline, CDR1 is ENHRY, CDR2 SYGVKD. This CDR3 has 15 residues. V lost 2 bases, J lost 5 bases, and 8 bases stayed unmatched. For the CDR3, the DNA is TGTGCCATCAGTGAGAAACAGGGGTATAGGACTGAAGCTTTCTTT. As protein: CAISEKQGYRTEAFF.

There are a few counts of this clonotype. The chain combines TRBV4-1 with TRBJ2-2, with no clear D. V lost 1 base and J lost 6, with 12 bases in between. This CDR3 is 15 amino acids long. Per germline, CDR1 MGHRA and CDR2 YSYEKL. CDR3 sequence: CASSQGAVASGELFF. CDR3 DNA: TGCGCCAGCAGCCAAGGGGCGGTAGCATCCGGGGAGCTGTTTTTT.

Details on this clonotype: Since a much larger clone is just one base distant, this may be a read error. A read error is likely, as this CDR3 ends without the conserved phenylalanine or tryptophan. The chain carries TRBV20-1 and TRBJ2-7; 8 nucleotides align to TRBD2. Germline V gene sequence: CDR1 DFQATT, CDR2 SNEGSKA (reference sequence). V shed 6 bases and J 6 bases; nucleotides not matched to a gene: 16. The CDR3 spans 15 residues. Here the CDR3 DNA reads TGCAGTGCAAACCAAGGGACTAGGGTTACCCCCGAGCAGTACCTC. Translating gives CSANQGTRVTPEQYL.